Below, one T cell receptor (beta chain) is given with its context. What it recognizes is unknown. The entry originates in a study of beta chain features in type 1 diabetes. Study outcomes and limitations: Type 1 diabetes patients had moderately but significantly shorter TCRB CDR3s in all four CD4+ subsets. Insertions at VDJ junctions were less frequent in type 1 diabetes patients. These patients also deleted more nucleotides at the same junctions. For cells with high TCR expression, cDNA sequencing could yield over-representation.

V gave up 4 bases and J gave up 0 bases, with 24 bases separating them. The CDR3 spans 19 residues. Germline lookup yields CDR1 SEHNR and CDR2 FQNEAQ (reference sequence). Reverse transcribing all isolated RNA meant expressed TCRB transcripts were sequenced. The method was immunoSEQ multiplex PCR; TCRdb's version includes in-frame clones alone and lacks a portion of them. The sample yields 600,000 to 700,000 clones, around 12% seen once. This chain links TRBV7-9 with TRBJ1-2, with D possibly matching TRBD1 (5 bases). The clonotype comes from a man aged 30 to 39 with type 1 diabetes. Material: naive CD4+ T cells from blood. CDR3 nucleotides: TGTGCCAGCAGCTCATTTGGGGGGACGTCGATAATGACTAACTATGGCTACACCTTC. The encoded protein is CASSSFGGTSIMTNYGYTF.